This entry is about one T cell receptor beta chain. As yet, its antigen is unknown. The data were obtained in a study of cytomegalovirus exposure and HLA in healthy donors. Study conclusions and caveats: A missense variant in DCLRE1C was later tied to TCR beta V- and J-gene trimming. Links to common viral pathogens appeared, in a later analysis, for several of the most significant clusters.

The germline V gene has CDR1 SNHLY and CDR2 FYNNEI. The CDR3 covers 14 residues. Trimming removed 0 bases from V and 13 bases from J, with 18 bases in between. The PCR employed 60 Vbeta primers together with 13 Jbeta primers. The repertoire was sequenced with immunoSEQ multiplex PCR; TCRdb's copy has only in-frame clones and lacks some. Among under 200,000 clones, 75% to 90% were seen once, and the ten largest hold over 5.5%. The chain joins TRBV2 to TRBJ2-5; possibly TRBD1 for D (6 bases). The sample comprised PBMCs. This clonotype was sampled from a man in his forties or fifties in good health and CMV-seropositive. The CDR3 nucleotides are TGTGCCAGCAGTGAAGCGCTCGTCCGGACAGCAGGGTACTTC. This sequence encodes CASSEALVRTAGYF.